Below are 29 T cell receptor beta chains sequenced from a single sample in a study of graft-versus-host responses after intestinal transplantation (dated by TCRdb to about 2021). Receptor libraries were prepared by the immunoSEQ multiplex PCR assay. TCRdb holds this immuneACCESS table with in-frame rearrangements only. Some clones are missing; in checked studies, unresolved V genes explain under half, and the rest has no known cause. The sample table holds 85,000 to 100,000 clones, of which roughly 90% were seen once. The leading ten clones occupy around 0.11% of the sample. The antigens these receptors bind are not known. The time point label, as the study defines it: cells obtained before transplantation from donor or recipient. The sequences come from unstimulated CD4+ T cells sorted from spleen or lymph node cells, collected before intestinal transplant. These receptors came from a human donor who received an intestinal transplant.

The chain uses TRBV4-1 and TRBJ2-3, with 7 bases identical to TRBD2. CDR1 and CDR2 from the germline V gene are MGHRA and YSYEKL. V trimming: 1 base; J trimming: 1 base; junction bases outside the gene matches: 8. This CDR3 contains 17 residues. The CDR3 region has the DNA TGCGCCAGCAGCCAAGGCCTCCTCGCGGGGGGCACAGATACGCAGTATTTT. It specifies CASSQGLLAGGTDTQYF.

The chain has TRBV6-1 and TRBJ1-5, with D possibly matching TRBD1 (6 bases). CDR1 is MNHNS and CDR2 is SASEGT in the germline V gene. This CDR3 region has 15 residues. V lost 1 base to trimming and J lost 9 bases, with 16 bases between them. The CDR3 region has the DNA TGTGCCAGCAGTGAAGACATGGACAGCCTGCGGCCCCAGCATTTT. It encodes CASSEDMDSLRPQHF.

CDR3 sequence reads: CASRTTGAGNTIYF. The CDR3 nucleotides read TGTGCCAGCAGAACGACAGGGGCTGGAAACACCATATATTTT. The rearrangement joins TRBV6-5 to TRBJ1-3; TRBD1 matches at 8 bases. Germline assignment: CDR1 MNHEY and CDR2 SVGAGI. The CDR3 runs 14 residues. V was clipped by 6 bases and J by 2 bases; unmatched bases: 3.

The chain carries TRBV19 and TRBJ1-1; D not resolved. Germline CDR1 reads LNHDA; CDR2 reads SQIVND (reference sequence). The length of the CDR3 is 15 residues. V was shortened by 0 bases and J by 1 base, with 9 bases between the two germline ends. The CDR3 DNA reads as TGTGCCAGTAGTATAGATCCTTCCCCGAACACTGAAGCTTTCTTT. Its translation: CASSIDPSPNTEAFF.

The chain is built from TRBV5-1 and TRBJ1-2; TRBD1 matches 7 bases. V lost 4 bases, J lost 8 bases, and 8 bases stayed unmatched. This CDR3 region has 13 residues. CDR1 SGHRS and CDR2 YFSETQ come from the germline V gene. The CDR3 coding sequence is TGCGCCAGCAGCCCAGGGGGTTGGTCGGGCTACACCTTC. It translates to CASSPGGWSGYTF.

The chain recombines TRBV14 with TRBJ1-2; 9 bases agree with TRBD1. The CDR3 is made up of 16 amino acids. Trimming cost V 0 bases and J 5 bases; bases outside gene matches: 7. The germline V gene encodes CDR1 SGHDN and CDR2 FVKESK. The CDR3 sequence is CASSQDLGTGPYGYTF. The CDR3 DNA sequence: TGTGCCAGCAGCCAAGATCTGGGGACAGGGCCTTATGGCTACACCTTC.

This clone was seen just once. CDR3 nucleotides: TGTGCCAGCAGCCTAGACATCACAGCCAGCTCCTACAATGAGCAGTTCTTC. Its translation: CASSLDITASSYNEQFF. The chain recombines TRBV9 with TRBJ2-1; D ambiguous. Germline loops: CDR1 SGDLS, CDR2 YYNGEE. This CDR3 spans 17 amino acids. The V end was cut by 4 bases, the J end by 0 bases, with 17 bases between.

This clone showed up just a few times. The rearrangement joins TRBV29-1 to TRBJ2-1, with TRBD1 matching over 10 bases. This CDR3 contains 14 residues. Trimming removed 7 bases from V and 5 bases from J; junction bases left unmatched: 8. CDR1 is SQVTM, CDR2 ANQGSEA, per germline. The CDR3 DNA sequence: TGCAGCGAATTGGACAGGGGGGGTAACAATGAGCAGTTCTTC. Translated: CSELDRGGNNEQFF.

Of note for this clone: This sample includes further DNA sequences coding for the same CDR3. The chain carries TRBV6-5 and TRBJ1-1, with D perhaps matching TRBD1 (5 bases). From germline, CDR1 is MNHEY and CDR2 SVGAGI. The germline V and J ends were trimmed by 2 bases and 0 bases, with 7 bases remaining between them. This CDR3 contains 14 residues. DNA for the CDR3: TGTGCCAGCAGTTACGGGGGGATGAACACTGAAGCTTTCTTT. Protein: CASSYGGMNTEAFF.

This rearrangement joins TRBV4-2 to TRBJ2-1; maybe TRBD1 (6 bases). Between the trimmed V and J ends, which lost 0 bases and 12 bases, there was a span of 21 bases. The CDR3 has 16 amino acids. Germline V gene sequence: CDR1 LGHNA, CDR2 YNFKEQ. The CDR3 nucleotides read TGTGCCAGCAGCCAAGATATGGGGCAGGGTGGGGGCGGGCAGTTCTTC. It is translated as CASSQDMGQGGGGQFF.

The chain carries TRBV7-9 and TRBJ2-6, with D possibly TRBD2 on 5 matching bases. V lost 5 bases and J 0 bases, leaving 17 bases between the germline ends. There are 18 residues in the CDR3. Germline V lookup: CDR1 SEHNR, CDR2 FQNEAQ (reference sequence). The CDR3 loop is CASSPEGDFGSGANVLTF. The CDR3 nucleotides are TGTGCCAGCAGCCCAGAGGGTGATTTTGGCTCTGGGGCCAACGTCCTGACTTTC.

CDR3 amino acids: CAISTTPNTGELFF. CDR3 DNA sequence: TGTGCCATCAGTACCACACCAAACACCGGGGAGCTGTTTTTT. The chain carries TRBV10-3 and TRBJ2-2, with D uncertain. Between the trimmed V and J ends, which lost 5 bases and 2 bases, there was a span of 9 bases. CDR1 ENHRY and CDR2 SYGVKD come from the germline V gene. The CDR3 consists of 14 residues.

This chain uses TRBV18 with TRBJ1-5; perhaps TRBD1 as D (5 bases). The V end lost 1 base, the J end lost 6 bases, and 13 bases lay between the germline ends. The germline V gene encodes CDR1 KGHSH and CDR2 LQKENI. The CDR3 length is 15 residues. The CDR3 reads CASSPLPTAGQPQHF. The CDR3, as DNA: TGTGCCAGCTCACCACTGCCGACAGCGGGTCAGCCCCAGCATTTT.

This clone was observed a handful of times. The chain carries TRBV15 and TRBJ2-7; 9 positions match TRBD1. CDR1 is LNHNV, CDR2 YYDKDF, per germline (reference sequence). The CDR3 consists of 15 residues. Trimming removed 1 base from V and 3 bases from J; junction bases left unmatched: 4. The CDR3 region is CATSRGRTGDYEQYF. The CDR3 DNA follows: TGTGCCACCAGCAGAGGCCGGACAGGGGACTACGAGCAGTACTTC.

The genes are TRBV29-1 and TRBJ1-1; D is uncertain. Germline loops: CDR1 SQVTM, CDR2 ANQGSEA. CDR3 length: 11 amino acids. The V gene lost 5 bases and the J gene lost 7 bases, with 11 bases spanning the gap. The CDR3 DNA reads as TGCAGCGTTACTAGAGTTGGTGAAGCTTTCTTT. Amino acid sequence: CSVTRVGEAFF.

The chain carries TRBV5-4 and TRBJ2-5, with 8 positions matching TRBD2. CDR3 length: 14 residues. Trimming cost V 3 bases and J 4 bases; bases outside gene matches: 5. The V gene's germline CDR1 is SGHNT and CDR2 YYREEE (reference sequence). The CDR3 DNA reads as TGTGCCAGCAGCTCCCCCCGGGAGGGAGAGACCCAGTACTTC. It codes for CASSSPREGETQYF.

The count of this clone is one. The chain couples TRBV19 to TRBJ1-6, with TRBD1 identical over 10 bases. V lost 4 bases, J lost 8 bases, and 2 bases stayed unmatched. Germline CDR1 LNHDA, CDR2 SQIVND (reference sequence). The CDR3 extends over 14 amino acids. The CDR3 bases are TGTGCCAGTAGTAAGGGACAGGGGTATTCACCCCTCCACTTT. Translating it yields CASSKGQGYSPLHF.

J is TRBJ1-4 and V is TRBV5-1, with a weak D call TRBD1 (5 bases). CDR3 length: 16 residues. In germline, CDR1 is SGHRS, CDR2 YFSETQ. V was clipped by 4 bases and J by 1 base, with 14 bases between them. The DNA for the CDR3 is TGCGCCAGCAGCCAGACGGGGGGTATAACTAATGAAAAACTGTTTTTT. Translated, it gives CASSQTGGITNEKLFF.

The chain uses TRBV7-9 and TRBJ2-1; TRBD1 matches at 7 bases. CDR1 and CDR2 from the germline V gene are SEHNR and FQNEAQ (reference sequence). This CDR3 region has 15 residues. V trimming: 5 bases; J trimming: 9 bases; junction bases outside the gene matches: 13. CDR3 sequence: CASSPAGGFWSEQFF. The CDR3, as DNA: TGTGCCAGCAGCCCCGCAGGGGGATTCTGGAGTGAGCAGTTCTTC.

The chain has TRBV6-5 and TRBJ1-3; 8 bases match TRBD1. This CDR3 is built from 15 residues. The germline V gene has CDR1 MNHEY and CDR2 SVGAGI. V gave up 7 bases and J gave up 0 bases; unmatched junction bases: 5. The CDR3 sequence: CASMDRATSGNTIYF. For the CDR3, the DNA is TGTGCCAGCATGGACAGGGCAACCTCTGGAAACACCATATATTTT.

The table lists this clone with a count of one. The chain joins TRBV10-1 to TRBJ2-5; TRBD1 is a possible D gene (5 bases). Judging by the DNA end, TRBJ2-7 fits better; the J call may be wrong. CDR1 is WNHNN and CDR2 is SYGVQD in the germline V gene (reference sequence). This CDR3 is 13 amino acids long. The CDR3, as DNA: TGCGCCACTTCCGACAGCCCTGGCTACGAGCAGTACTTC. Translating gives CATSDSPGYEQYF.

The chain uses TRBV5-1 and TRBJ2-2; 7 bases are shared with TRBD2. Unmatched junction bases numbered 4, after V lost 1 base and J lost 4 bases. The CDR3 sequence is 15 residues long. Germline CDR1 SGHRS, CDR2 YFSETQ. As DNA, the CDR3 is TGCGCCAGCAGCTTGCGGGGGGTGAGCACCGGGGAGCTGTTTTTT. Protein: CASSLRGVSTGELFF.

J is TRBJ1-6 and V is TRBV5-1, with 8 bases lining up with TRBD1. The CDR3 has 14 amino acids. J gave up 8 bases and V 6 bases, and 7 bases lay outside the gene matches. Per germline, CDR1 SGHRS and CDR2 YFSETQ. The CDR3 DNA is TGCGCCAGCAAAGGACAGGGTAAAGATTCACCCCTCCACTTT. Translation gives CASKGQGKDSPLHF.

This clone was found once. V and J are TRBV7-8 and TRBJ1-2; weak D call: TRBD1 (6 bases). The V and J ends lost 5 bases and 5 bases respectively, with 12 bases between them. Germline values: CDR1 SGHVS, CDR2 FQNEAQ. CDR3 size: 13 residues. CDR3 DNA sequence: TGTGCCAGCAGCCTAAGGACAGAATATGGCTACACCTTC. It is translated as CASSLRTEYGYTF.

This chain links TRBV5-8 with TRBJ1-1; possibly TRBD1 for D (6 bases). Germline CDR1 and CDR2: SGHTS and YDEGEE. This CDR3 comprises 13 residues. Trimming shortened V by 1 base and J by 4 bases, and 8 bases separated the two germline ends. The CDR3, as DNA: TGTGCCAGCAGCTTGAGGGGGACCACTGAAGCTTTCTTT. Its translation is CASSLRGTTEAFF.

This chain connects TRBV28 to TRBJ1-2, with D tentatively TRBD1 (6 bases). Germline V CDR1 and CDR2: MDHEN, SYDVKM. With 3 bases removed from V and 0 bases from J, the gap between germline ends came to 17 bases. This CDR3 comprises 17 residues. This chain's CDR3 is CASSFHGQTTTNYGYTF. The CDR3 DNA reads TGTGCCAGCAGTTTCCACGGACAGACCACCACTAACTATGGCTACACCTTC.

The chain recombines TRBV5-4 with TRBJ1-3; 12 bases align to TRBD1. V lost 4 bases to trimming and J lost 4 bases; unmatched junction nucleotides: 6. Germline CDR1 and CDR2: SGHNT and YYREEE (reference sequence). The CDR3 is 16 amino acids. CDR3 residues: CASSPGQGATGNTIYF. CDR3 nucleotides: TGTGCCAGCAGCCCGGGACAGGGGGCTACGGGAAACACCATATATTTT.

A remark on this clone: Within the sample, other DNA sequences also encode this same CDR3. This chain joins TRBV25-1 and TRBJ2-5, with D tentatively TRBD1 (5 bases). The ends were cut back, 6 bases at V and 7 bases at J, with 12 bases in the middle. Looked up from germline, CDR1 is MGHDK and CDR2 is SYGVNS. This CDR3 is 12 amino acids long. CDR3 sequence (DNA): TGTGCCAGCAGCGTAGGGGTCGGGACCCAGTACTTC. Its protein is CASSVGVGTQYF.

This chain joins TRBV18 and TRBJ2-7; TRBD2 aligns across 8 bases. V trimming: 0 bases; J trimming: 2 bases; junction bases outside the gene matches: 6. Per germline, CDR1 KGHSH and CDR2 LQKENI. The CDR3 totals 16 residues. The DNA of the CDR3 is TGTGCCAGCTCACCACCTCTTACTAGCGGCGCCTACGAGCAGTACTTC. Amino acids: CASSPPLTSGAYEQYF.